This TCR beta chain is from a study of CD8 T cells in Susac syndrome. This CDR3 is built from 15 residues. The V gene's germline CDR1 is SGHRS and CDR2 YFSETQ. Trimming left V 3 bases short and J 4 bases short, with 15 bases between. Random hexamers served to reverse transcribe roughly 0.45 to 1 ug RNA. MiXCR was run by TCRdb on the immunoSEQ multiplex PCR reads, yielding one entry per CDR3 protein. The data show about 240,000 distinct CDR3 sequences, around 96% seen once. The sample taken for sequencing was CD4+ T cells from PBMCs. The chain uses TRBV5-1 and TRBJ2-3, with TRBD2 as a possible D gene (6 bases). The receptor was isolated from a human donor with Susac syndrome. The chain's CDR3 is CASSSGGKLADTQYF. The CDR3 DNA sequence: TGCGCCAGCAGCTCGGGCGGGAAACTAGCAGATACGCAGTATTTT.